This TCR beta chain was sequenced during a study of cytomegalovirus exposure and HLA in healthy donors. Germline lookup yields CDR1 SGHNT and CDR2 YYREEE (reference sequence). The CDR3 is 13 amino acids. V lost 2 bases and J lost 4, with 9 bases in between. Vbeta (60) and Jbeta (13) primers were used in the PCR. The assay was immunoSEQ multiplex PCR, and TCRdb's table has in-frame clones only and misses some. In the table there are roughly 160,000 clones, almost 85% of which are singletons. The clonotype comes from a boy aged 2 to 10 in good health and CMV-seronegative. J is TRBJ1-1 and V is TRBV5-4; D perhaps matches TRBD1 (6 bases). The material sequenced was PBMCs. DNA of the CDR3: TGTGCCAGCAGCTTTGCGGGGGCCACTGAAGCTTTCTTT. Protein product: CASSFAGATEAFF.